The clone carrying this T cell receptor (beta chain) appeared a few times. This entry is derived from a study of regulatory T cells in long-lasting Graves disease. CDR3 regions were amplified by Arm-PCR using iRepertoire HTBI primers to build TCR beta libraries. Using its own MiXCR run on the multiplex PCR reads, TCRdb lists one record per CDR3 protein. The sample includes 420,000 or so distinct CDR3 sequences, roughly 15% of them seen just once. CDR3 length: 15 amino acids. The trim removed 1 base at V and 2 bases at J, leaving 3 bases unmatched. The V gene's germline CDR1 is LNHNV and CDR2 YYDKDF (reference sequence). Described time point: newly diagnosed GD, antithyroid drugs for less than 3 months. RNA isolated from PBMCs was used to make the TCR library. Separately, the same data were catalogued under a study of T cells in Graves' hyperthyroidism and ophthalmopathy. That work states: A model of 13 V-J features distinguished ophthalmopathy from stable hyperthyroidism.

The chain has TRBV15 and TRBJ2-5, with 8 bases lining up with TRBD1. The sequences come from peripheral blood mononuclear cells (PBMCs), collected at new diagnosis, from a patient treated with antithyroid drugs. The TCR sequence derives from a woman between 18 and 29 years old with Graves disease. CDR3 in amino acids: CATSRAGGKQETQYF. CDR3 bases: TGTGCCACCAGCAGAGCAGGGGGCAAGCAAGAGACCCAGTACTTC.